This TCR beta chain was identified during a study of OX40 agonist ivuxolimab in advanced cancers. Some clones are missing from TCRdb's copy, which holds only in-frame ones; the method was immunoSEQ multiplex PCR. The profile shows more than 55,000 clones, roughly 80% of them singletons. Germline V lookup: CDR1 SGHNT, CDR2 YENEEA. V lost 2 bases to trimming and J lost 6 bases, with 14 bases between them. This CDR3 is built from 15 residues. The starting material was CD4+ or CD8+ T cells sorted from blood, obtained in a trial of the OX40 agonist ivuxolimab. The chain carries TRBV11-3 and TRBJ2-1, with a weak D call TRBD1 (6 bases). This clonotype originated in an adult with an advanced solid tumor such as melanoma, head and neck, liver or kidney cancer. This CDR3 reads CASSLRWEGGNEQFF. The CDR3 coding sequence is TGTGCCAGCAGCTTAAGGTGGGAAGGGGGCAATGAGCAGTTCTTC.